The 30 T cell receptor beta chains below were found in one sample sequenced in a study of control samples from healthy donors and cancer patients. Assay used: immunoSEQ multiplex PCR; TCRdb lists only in-frame clones, some missing. The sample has some 150,000 clones, about 90% seen once. The sequencing sample was made of blood. The source of these receptors is a man between 18 and 29 years old in good health.

V usage is TRBV25-1 and J usage is TRBJ1-2; no definite D call. Germline V gene sequence: CDR1 MGHDK, CDR2 SYGVNS. The CDR3 spans 12 residues. The germline V and J ends were trimmed by 1 base and 4 bases, with 4 bases remaining between them. CDR3 sequence (DNA): TGTGCCAGCAGTGAATCGGGCTATGGCTACACCTTC. Translation gives CASSESGYGYTF.

The chain joins TRBV6-5 to TRBJ2-3; TRBD2 agrees at 9 bases. Germline V gene data show CDR1 as MNHEY and CDR2 as SVGAGI. CDR3 length equals 16 residues. Unmatched junction bases numbered 8, after V lost 2 bases and J lost 5 bases. The chain's CDR3 is CASSYGPRGGIDTQYF. CDR3 coding DNA: TGTGCCAGCAGTTACGGCCCGCGGGGGGGCATAGATACGCAGTATTTT.

The chain's CDR3 is CASSSLAGETYEQYF. The CDR3 nucleotides read TGCGCCAGCAGCTCACTAGCGGGGGAAACCTACGAGCAGTACTTC. The genes are TRBV5-1 and TRBJ2-7, with TRBD2 matching over 11 bases. CDR1 is SGHRS, CDR2 YFSETQ, per germline. Trimming cost V 3 bases and J 2 bases; bases outside gene matches: 4. The CDR3 runs to 15 residues.

The gene calls are TRBV30 and TRBJ1-3, with D hard to call. Trimming took 5 bases from V and 0 from J, leaving 11 bases between them. This CDR3 contains 14 residues. CDR1 and CDR2 from the germline V gene are GTSNPN and SVGIG (reference sequence). In nucleotides, the CDR3 is TGTGCCTGGGGTCGCCACAACTCTGGAAACACCATATATTTT. It is translated as CAWGRHNSGNTIYF.

This clone was found a few times. The chain carries TRBV29-1 and TRBJ2-2; 8 bases line up with TRBD1. V shed 6 bases and J 0 bases; nucleotides not matched to a gene: 3. Germline CDR1 is SQVTM and CDR2 is ANQGSEA. The CDR3 consists of 14 residues. The CDR3 spells CSVGQGSNTGELFF. For the CDR3, the DNA is TGCAGCGTAGGACAGGGTTCGAACACCGGGGAGCTGTTTTTT.

The chain has TRBV7-2 and TRBJ2-7; the D is unclear. CDR3 length: 15 amino acids. Trimming pared 1 base from V and 0 bases from J, leaving 10 bases between. Germline CDR1 SGHTA, CDR2 FQGNSA. This CDR3 reads CASSLGPFSSYEQYF. The CDR3 region has the DNA TGTGCCAGCAGCTTAGGTCCATTTAGCTCCTACGAGCAGTACTTC. Full variable domain (rest looked up from reference TRBV7-2 and TRBJ2-7): GAGVSQSPSNKVTEKGKDVELRCDPISGHTALYWYRQSLGQGLEFLIYFQGNSAPDKSGLPSDRFSAERTGGSVSTLTIQRTQQEDSAVYLCASSLGPFSSYEQYFGPGTRLTVT.

This clone was seen a single time. The chain employs TRBV5-3 and TRBJ2-2, with 10 bases aligning to TRBD1. TRBV5-3 is given ORF status, its function remaining uncertain. V trimming: 4 bases; J trimming: 5 bases; junction bases outside the gene matches: 5. The CDR3 loop spans 15 amino acids. In DNA, the CDR3 is TGTGCCAGAAGCCCGGACAGGGGGGTGACCGGGGAGCTGTTTTTT. Translating it yields CARSPDRGVTGELFF.

The chain employs TRBV6-6 and TRBJ2-3; D perhaps matches TRBD1 (6 bases). This CDR3 has 15 residues. Trimming pared 2 bases from V and 5 bases from J, leaving 14 bases between. Per the germline V gene, CDR1 is MNHNY and CDR2 is SVGAGI (reference sequence). The DNA of the CDR3 is TGTGCCAGCAGTTACACTGACAGGAGAGGAGATACGCAGTATTTT. This encodes CASSYTDRRGDTQYF.

The J gene is TRBJ2-3, the V gene TRBV5-1; D might be TRBD2 (5 bases). The V and J ends lost 0 bases and 5 bases respectively, with 13 bases between them. Germline V CDR1 and CDR2: SGHRS, YFSETQ. This CDR3 contains 15 residues. CDR3: CASSLVGLEIDTQYF. DNA of the CDR3: TGCGCCAGCAGCTTGGTTGGACTTGAAATAGATACGCAGTATTTT.

This chain connects TRBV27 to TRBJ1-6; D ambiguous. The V end lost 3 bases, the J end lost 5 bases, and 8 bases lay between the germline ends. Germline loops: CDR1 MNHEY, CDR2 SMNVEV (reference sequence). This CDR3 spans 14 amino acids. The CDR3 sequence: CASSFRSNNSPLHF. The CDR3 coding sequence is TGTGCCAGCAGTTTCAGGTCTAATAATTCACCCCTCCACTTT.

The CDR3 sequence is CASKFGDWSSGNTIYF. The CDR3 DNA is TGTGCCAGCAAGTTTGGCGACTGGAGCTCTGGAAACACCATATATTTT. The chain carries TRBV28 and TRBJ1-3, with unresolved D. The CDR3 is 16 amino acids. Germline loops: CDR1 MDHEN, CDR2 SYDVKM. V lost 7 bases, J lost 0 bases, and 16 bases lay in between.

This chain uses TRBV3-1 (or the pseudogene TRBV3-2) with TRBJ1-2; the D gene is possibly TRBD1 (6 bases). Germline V gives CDR1 LGHDT, CDR2 YNNKEL (reference sequence). The CDR3 length is 14 residues. V lost 5 bases and J 4 bases, leaving 14 bases between the germline ends. CDR3 amino acids: CASSVAGAPYGYTF. CDR3 nucleotides: TGTGCCAGCAGCGTCGCGGGGGCTCCCTATGGCTACACCTTC.

The chain carries TRBV25-1 and TRBJ1-2; 8 positions match TRBD1. The V gene's germline CDR1 is MGHDK and CDR2 SYGVNS. V gave up 5 bases and J gave up 8 bases; unmatched junction bases: 7. CDR3 length equals 13 residues. The CDR3 here is CASSPGQGGGYTF. The CDR3 DNA sequence: TGTGCCAGCAGTCCCGGACAGGGAGGGGGCTACACCTTC.

The chain uses TRBV3-1 (or the pseudogene TRBV3-2) and TRBJ2-2; D not resolved. The germline V gene has CDR1 LGHDT and CDR2 YNNKEL (reference sequence). V was shortened by 1 base and J by 5 bases, with 2 bases between the two germline ends. The CDR3 runs to 12 residues. CDR3 amino acids: CASSQVTGELFF. The CDR3 region has the DNA TGTGCCAGCAGCCAAGTGACCGGGGAGCTGTTTTTT.

Worth noting for this clone: Within the sample, other DNA sequences also encode this same CDR3. The chain links TRBV5-1 to TRBJ1-6; TRBD1 aligns across 9 bases. Germline loops: CDR1 SGHRS, CDR2 YFSETQ. Trimming took 0 bases from V and 7 from J; bases not matched to a gene: 2. CDR3 length: 15 residues. This CDR3 reads CASSLAGQGNSPLHF. Written as DNA, the CDR3 is TGCGCCAGCAGCTTGGCAGGACAGGGGAATTCACCCCTCCACTTT.

This chain links TRBV18 with TRBJ2-3; D is possibly TRBD1 or TRBD2 (5 bases each). Germline CDR1 KGHSH, CDR2 LQKENI. The CDR3 has 14 amino acids. V dropped 6 bases and J dropped 0 bases, with 10 bases sitting between them. The chain's CDR3 is CASSAWGSTDTQYF. The CDR3 DNA reads TGTGCCAGCTCGGCCTGGGGGAGCACAGATACGCAGTATTTT.

CDR3 sequence: CASSVEGSAYGYTF. CDR3 sequence (DNA): TGTGCCAGCAGCGTCGAGGGGTCGGCCTATGGCTACACCTTC. The genes are TRBV6-5 and TRBJ1-2, with D possibly matching TRBD1 (5 bases). Deletions cut 6 bases from V and 4 bases from J, with 15 bases between. In germline, CDR1 is MNHEY, CDR2 SVGAGI. This CDR3 is built from 14 residues.

V usage is TRBV28 and J usage is TRBJ2-5; D is uncertain. CDR1 and CDR2 (germline): MDHEN, SYDVKM. The V gene lost 6 bases and the J gene lost 0 bases, with 5 bases spanning the gap. This CDR3 region has 12 residues. DNA of the CDR3: TGTGCCAGCAGCCCCCACCAAGAGACCCAGTACTTC. Translation gives CASSPHQETQYF. The full variable domain, in which reference TRBV28 and TRBJ2-5 provide the parts outside the CDR3, is DVKVTQSSRYLVKRTGEKVFLECVQDMDHENMFWYRQDPGLGLRLIYFSYDVKMKEKGDIPEGYSVSREKKERFSLILESASTNQTSMYLCASSPHQETQYFGPGTRLLVL.

This clone was recorded once. The rearrangement joins TRBV11-2 to TRBJ2-1; D perhaps matches TRBD2 (6 bases). CDR3 size: 13 residues. Germline V gene data show CDR1 as SGHAT and CDR2 as FQNNGV. V lost 6 bases and J 7 bases, leaving 13 bases between the germline ends. Here the CDR3 DNA reads TGTGCCAGCAGTGTCGGGGGTGGTAATGAGCAGTTCTTC. This gives the protein CASSVGGGNEQFF.

V is TRBV5-1 and J is TRBJ2-5, with 14 nucleotides matching TRBD2. Trimming at V came to 4 bases and at J to 1 base, leaving 3 bases not matched to a gene. The CDR3 extends over 16 amino acids. CDR1 and CDR2 (germline): SGHRS, YFSETQ. The CDR3 loop is CASSPGLAGAQETQYF. In nucleotides, the CDR3 is TGCGCCAGCAGCCCGGGACTAGCGGGGGCCCAAGAGACCCAGTACTTC.

The chain links TRBV28 to TRBJ1-4, with D unclear. The V end was cut by 8 bases, the J end by 0 bases, with 13 bases between. CDR3 size: 15 residues. Germline CDR1 MDHEN, CDR2 SYDVKM. The CDR3 DNA sequence: TGTGCCAGCGGGCAAGGTGTGGCAACTAATGAAAAACTGTTTTTT. As protein: CASGQGVATNEKLFF.

The table lists this clone with a few counts. The chain uses TRBV19 and TRBJ1-5, with a weak D call TRBD1 (6 bases). Germline V gene lookup returns CDR1 LNHDA and CDR2 SQIVND (reference sequence). This CDR3 is built from 14 residues. The V end lost 7 bases, the J end lost 4 bases, and 14 bases lay between the germline ends. For the CDR3, the DNA is TGTGCCAGTACTACAGGGTCTTGGAATCAGCCCCAGCATTTT. Protein product: CASTTGSWNQPQHF.

The chain combines TRBV29-1 with TRBJ2-5; 7 bases are shared with TRBD2. CDR1 is SQVTM and CDR2 is ANQGSEA in the germline V gene. This CDR3 is 15 amino acids long. Trimming cost V 6 bases and J 2 bases; bases outside gene matches: 12. The CDR3 region is CSVIREGPLQETQYF. In DNA, the CDR3 is TGCAGCGTCATCAGGGAGGGGCCGCTTCAAGAGACCCAGTACTTC.

The V and J genes are TRBV19 and TRBJ2-1, with 7 positions matching TRBD1. This CDR3 region has 15 residues. J lost 6 bases, V lost 5 bases, and 10 bases had no gene match. CDR1 and CDR2 (germline): LNHDA, SQIVND (reference sequence). The CDR3 is CASSSGTVGLNEQFF. CDR3 in DNA: TGTGCCAGTAGTTCCGGGACAGTGGGCCTCAATGAGCAGTTCTTC.

CDR3 bases: TGTGCCAGCAGTTTGAGACAGGGGCTTAATGAAAAACTGTTTTTT. It translates to CASSLRQGLNEKLFF. The J gene is TRBJ1-4, the V gene TRBV6-5, with TRBD1 matching over 8 bases. Trimming cost V 4 bases and J 4 bases; bases outside gene matches: 5. The CDR3 contains 15 residues. Germline-derived CDR1 and CDR2 are MNHEY and SVGAGI.

This sequence joins TRBV21-1 and TRBJ1-1; the table names TRBD1, a call not compared with the DNA. TRBV21-1 is a recognized pseudogene. The CDR3 is 10 amino acids. The CDR3 reads CASSPGQAFF. CDR3 DNA sequence: TGTGCCAGCAGCCCAGGGCAAGCTTTCTTT.

The chain combines TRBV2 with TRBJ1-3; D gene ambiguous. The germline gives CDR1 SNHLY, CDR2 FYNNEI. This CDR3 comprises 15 residues. Trimming stripped 1 base from V and 0 bases from J, with 7 bases between. CDR3 amino acids: CASSEVEASGNTIYF. CDR3 coding DNA: TGTGCCAGCAGTGAAGTCGAAGCCTCTGGAAACACCATATATTTT.

The rearrangement links TRBV5-6 to TRBJ2-1; D not resolved. The CDR3 has 15 residues. V gave up 3 bases and J gave up 3 bases, with 13 bases separating them. In germline, CDR1 is SGHDT, CDR2 YYEEEE. CDR3 DNA sequence: TGTGCCAGCAGCTCGGCAGCTAGGGTCTACAATGAGCAGTTCTTC. As protein: CASSSAARVYNEQFF.

The CDR3 DNA is TGCGCCAGCAGCTTGGATGGCAGCCGGACAGATACGCAGTATTTT. Protein product: CASSLDGSRTDTQYF. The V gene is TRBV5-1, the J gene TRBJ2-3; no clear D gene. Germline V gives CDR1 SGHRS, CDR2 YFSETQ. V was shortened by 0 bases and J by 3 bases, with 11 bases between the two germline ends. The CDR3 is 15 residues long.

The V gene is TRBV3-1 (or the pseudogene TRBV3-2), the J gene TRBJ1-6; no reliable D call. The germline V and J ends were trimmed by 3 bases and 10 bases, with 10 bases remaining between them. The CDR3 length is 13 residues. Germline V gives CDR1 LGHDT, CDR2 YNNKEL (reference sequence). This chain's CDR3 is CASSQPEGSPLHF. CDR3 nucleotide sequence: TGTGCCAGCAGCCAGCCCGAGGGCTCACCCCTCCACTTT.